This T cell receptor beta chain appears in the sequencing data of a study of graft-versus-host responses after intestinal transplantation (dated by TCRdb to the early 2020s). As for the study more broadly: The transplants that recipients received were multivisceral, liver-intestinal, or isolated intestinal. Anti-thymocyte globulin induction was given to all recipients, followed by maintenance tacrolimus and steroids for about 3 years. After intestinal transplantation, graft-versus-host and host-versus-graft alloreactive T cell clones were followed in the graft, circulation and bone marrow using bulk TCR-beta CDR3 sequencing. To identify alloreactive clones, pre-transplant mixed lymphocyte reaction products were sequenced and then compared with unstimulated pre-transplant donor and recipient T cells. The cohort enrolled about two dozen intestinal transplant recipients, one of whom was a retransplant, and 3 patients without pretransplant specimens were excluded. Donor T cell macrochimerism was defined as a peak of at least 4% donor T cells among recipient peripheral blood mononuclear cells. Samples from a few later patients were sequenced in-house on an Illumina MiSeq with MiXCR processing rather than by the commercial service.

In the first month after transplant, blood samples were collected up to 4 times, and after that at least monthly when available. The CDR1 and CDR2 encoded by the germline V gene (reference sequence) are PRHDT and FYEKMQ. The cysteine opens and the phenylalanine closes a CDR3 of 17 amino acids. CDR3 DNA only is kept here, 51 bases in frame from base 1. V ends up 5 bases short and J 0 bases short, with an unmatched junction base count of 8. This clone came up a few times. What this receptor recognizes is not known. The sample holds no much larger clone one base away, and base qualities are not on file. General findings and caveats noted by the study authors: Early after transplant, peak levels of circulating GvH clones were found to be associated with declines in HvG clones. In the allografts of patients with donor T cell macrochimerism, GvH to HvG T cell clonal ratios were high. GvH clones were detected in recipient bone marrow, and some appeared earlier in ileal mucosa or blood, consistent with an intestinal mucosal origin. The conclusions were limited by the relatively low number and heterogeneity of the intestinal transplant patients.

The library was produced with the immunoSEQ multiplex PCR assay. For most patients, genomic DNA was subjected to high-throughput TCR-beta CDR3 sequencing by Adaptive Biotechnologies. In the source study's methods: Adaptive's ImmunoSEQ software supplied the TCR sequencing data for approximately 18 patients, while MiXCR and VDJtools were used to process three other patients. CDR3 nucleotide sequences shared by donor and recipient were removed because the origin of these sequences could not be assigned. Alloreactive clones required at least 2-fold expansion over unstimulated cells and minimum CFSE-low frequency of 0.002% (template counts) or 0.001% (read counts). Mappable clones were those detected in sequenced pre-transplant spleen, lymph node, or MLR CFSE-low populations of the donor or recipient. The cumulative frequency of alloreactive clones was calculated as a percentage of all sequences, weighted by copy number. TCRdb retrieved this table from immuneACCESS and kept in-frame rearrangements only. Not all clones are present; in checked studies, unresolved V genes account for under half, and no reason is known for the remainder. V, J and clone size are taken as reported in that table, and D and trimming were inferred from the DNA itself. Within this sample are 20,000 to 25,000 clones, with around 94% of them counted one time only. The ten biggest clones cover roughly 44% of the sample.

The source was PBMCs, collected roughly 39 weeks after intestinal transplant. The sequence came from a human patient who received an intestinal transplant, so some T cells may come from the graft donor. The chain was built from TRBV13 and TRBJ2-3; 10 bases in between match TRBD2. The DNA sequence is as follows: TGTGCCAGCAGCCCCCGTCTAGCGGGAGTGAGCACAGATACGCAGTATTTT. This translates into CASSPRLAGVSTDTQYF.